One T cell receptor beta chain is described in this entry. Some clones are missing from TCRdb's copy, which holds only in-frame ones; the method was immunoSEQ multiplex PCR. The sample yields 110,000 to 150,000 clones, over 70% seen once. V gave up 5 bases and J gave up 0 bases, with 14 bases separating them. Per the germline V gene, CDR1 is MNHEY and CDR2 is SMNVEV (reference sequence). This CDR3 is 16 amino acids long. The data are from a study of blood T cell repertoires in COVID-19. The wider study: Samples of COVID-19 (acute and convalescent) were obtained from the United States, Italy and Spain. From T cells, B-cell-depleted T cells, or PBMCs came the material, which was cDNA or gDNA.

V is TRBV27 and J is TRBJ1-5; D possibly corresponds to TRBD1 (6 bases). Sequencing used peripheral blood. The clonotype originates from a woman aged 45-65 years with acute or convalescent COVID-19. The CDR3 protein is CASSARTDYSNQPQHF. For the CDR3, the DNA is TGTGCCAGCAGTGCCCGGACAGACTATAGCAATCAGCCCCAGCATTTT.